Each of the 12 T cell receptor beta chains below was sequenced from the same sample in a study of cytomegalovirus exposure and HLA in healthy donors. This PCR relied on a set of 60 Vbeta primers and 13 Jbeta primers. Method: immunoSEQ multiplex PCR; TCRdb's copy keeps in-frame clones and lacks some. The repertoire holds 100,000 to 150,000 clones, with approximately 84% as singletons. Sequences were obtained from PBMCs. All receptors come from a man in his late teens or twenties in good health and CMV-seropositive.

V and J are TRBV30 and TRBJ1-2; 9 bases agree with TRBD1. CDR3 length: 14 amino acids. Trimming removed 3 bases from V and 2 bases from J; junction bases left unmatched: 4. Germline loops: CDR1 GTSNPN, CDR2 SVGIG (reference sequence). CDR3 loop: CAWSRDRENYGYTF. As DNA, the CDR3 is TGTGCCTGGAGCCGGGACAGGGAGAACTATGGCTACACCTTC.

This clone is medium-sized (0.01 to 0.1%) by share. The chain joins TRBV9 to TRBJ1-5; 8 bases line up with TRBD1. The CDR3 contains 16 residues. Looked up from germline, CDR1 is SGDLS and CDR2 is YYNGEE. With 4 bases clipped from V and 2 bases from J, the junction kept 8 bases outside the gene matches. CDR3 protein: CASSQTGEAGNQPQHF. In DNA, the CDR3 is TGTGCCAGCAGCCAGACAGGGGAAGCGGGCAATCAGCCCCAGCATTTT.

V gene TRBV5-4 combines with J gene TRBJ1-2, with TRBD1 matching 9 bases. The CDR3 sequence is 14 residues long. Trimming removed 6 bases from V and 4 bases from J; junction bases left unmatched: 7. CDR1 is SGHNT, CDR2 YYREEE, per germline (reference sequence). The CDR3 region has the DNA TGTGCCAGCACAGGGACAGGGCCCACCTATGGCTACACCTTC. Amino acids: CASTGTGPTYGYTF.

The chain couples TRBV27 to TRBJ1-1; D is perhaps TRBD1 (6 bases). The V and J ends lost 0 bases and 1 base respectively, with 9 bases between them. Per the germline V gene, CDR1 is MNHEY and CDR2 is SMNVEV (reference sequence). The CDR3 sequence is 15 residues long. CDR3 loop: CASSLSSGQNTEAFF. The CDR3 nucleotides read TGTGCCAGCAGTTTATCGTCGGGACAGAACACTGAAGCTTTCTTT.

J is TRBJ1-4 and V is TRBV4-3, with 7 bases aligning to TRBD1. The V segment lost 4 bases and the J segment 5 bases; nucleotides outside the gene matches: 7. The CDR3 has 15 residues. CDR1 is LGHNA and CDR2 is YSLEER in the germline V gene. The CDR3 reads CASSPRQGPNEKLFF. CDR3 bases: TGCGCCAGCAGCCCTAGACAGGGCCCGAATGAAAAACTGTTTTTT.

The chain combines TRBV27 with TRBJ1-6; 9 positions match TRBD1. Germline CDR1 is MNHEY and CDR2 is SMNVEV (reference sequence). The CDR3 is made up of 18 amino acids. V lost 2 bases to trimming and J lost 5 bases; unmatched junction nucleotides: 10. CDR3 residues: CASSLILGQGADNSPLHF. In nucleotides, the CDR3 is TGTGCCAGCAGTTTAATTTTGGGACAGGGAGCTGATAATTCACCCCTCCACTTT.

V and J are TRBV7-9 and TRBJ1-1, with TRBD1 matching over 8 bases. V gave up 3 bases and J gave up 2 bases; unmatched junction bases: 8. There are 16 residues in the CDR3. The germline CDR1 and CDR2 sequences are SEHNR and FQNEAQ (reference sequence). The CDR3 DNA is TGTGCCAGCAGCTTTTGGACAGGGTTGGGAAACACTGAAGCTTTCTTT. It is translated as CASSFWTGLGNTEAFF.

The V call is TRBV6-6, the J call TRBJ1-1, with D possibly TRBD1 on 5 matching bases. CDR1 MNHNY and CDR2 SVGAGI come from the germline V gene (reference sequence). There are 15 residues in the CDR3. V dropped 6 bases and J dropped 4 bases, with 18 bases sitting between them. The CDR3 spells CASRTIQGGSTEAFF. CDR3 bases: TGTGCCAGCAGAACAATCCAGGGCGGGAGCACTGAAGCTTTCTTT.

The chain carries TRBV27 and TRBJ2-1; D remains unclear. CDR3 size: 14 residues. CDR1 and CDR2 from the germline V gene are MNHEY and SMNVEV (reference sequence). The V end was cut by 0 bases, the J end by 5 bases, with 8 bases between. CDR3 sequence reads: CASSLSGVHNEQFF. CDR3 nucleotide sequence: TGTGCCAGCAGTTTATCAGGAGTCCACAATGAGCAGTTCTTC.

V and J are TRBV5-4 and TRBJ2-7; D is undetermined. Trimming removed 1 base from V and 6 bases from J, with 5 bases in between. Germline V gene data show CDR1 as SGHNT and CDR2 as YYREEE (reference sequence). The CDR3 is 11 amino acids. The CDR3 sequence is CASSLSGEQYF. The DNA of the CDR3 is TGTGCCAGCAGCTTGTCGGGCGAGCAGTACTTC.

V is TRBV11-2 and J is TRBJ1-3; 8 bases line up with TRBD1. The CDR3 covers 18 residues. Germline-derived CDR1 and CDR2 are SGHAT and FQNNGV. J lost 0 bases, V lost 6 bases, and 13 bases had no gene match. The CDR3 sequence is CASRHYRGGTLSGNTIYF. CDR3 nucleotides: TGTGCCAGCAGACATTACAGGGGGGGAACGCTCTCTGGAAACACCATATATTTT.

The V and J genes are TRBV7-9 and TRBJ1-3, with D unclear. Germline CDR1 is SEHNR and CDR2 is FQNEAQ (reference sequence). Trimming cost V 3 bases and J 4 bases, with 16 bases left between them. This CDR3 is 16 amino acids long. CDR3 sequence: CASSFTVTGSGNTIYF. CDR3 bases: TGTGCCAGCAGCTTTACAGTTACGGGGTCAGGAAACACCATATATTTT.